This T cell receptor beta chain was recorded in a study of blood T cells in healthy people across ages. The wider study: Template switching captured about one barcoded beta molecule per two T cells.

Study-level points and caveats: There were more naive CD4+ cells and higher diversity in long-lived donors than in aged donors.

A second PCR, run for about 6 to 11 cycles, used a sample-barcoded 5' primer plus a J-beta primer mix. TCRdb redid the calling of the 5' RACE reads with MiXCR, one entry per CDR3 protein. This sample carries approximately 730,000 distinct CDR3 sequences, roughly 45% of them seen once, and the ten largest clones take 20%. This CDR3 region has 15 residues. Germline V gene lookup returns CDR1 LGHNA and CDR2 YNFKEQ. Comment on this clonotype: Its antigen is unidentified.

The sequence was collected from a woman aged 55-70 years in good health. The rearrangement joins TRBV4-2 to TRBJ2-7, with D uncertain. With the DNA end fitting TRBJ2-5 better, the J assignment may be wrong. The sample taken for sequencing was blood. CDR3 in amino acids: CASSQEVATQETQYF. CDR3 in DNA: TGTGCCAGCAGCCAAGAGGTTGCGACCCAAGAGACCCAGTACTTC.